The next 6 T cell receptor beta chains were all read from a single sample in a study of blood T cells in healthy people across ages. Primed by a sample-barcoded 5' primer and a J-beta primer mix, a second PCR proceeded for about 7 to 12 cycles. TCRdb reprocessed the 5' RACE reads with MiXCR, giving one entry per CDR3 protein. The data contain approximately 800,000 distinct CDR3 sequences, roughly 56% of them singletons. The specimen sequenced was blood. These receptors were collected from a man in his forties or fifties in good health.

The chain recombines TRBV7-2 with TRBJ1-6; possible D gene TRBD1, 5 bases. This CDR3 is 15 amino acids long. The V and J ends lost 4 bases and 9 bases respectively, with 16 bases between them. The V gene's germline CDR1 is SGHTA and CDR2 FQGNSA. The CDR3 is CASSSGGLTGSPLHF. DNA for the CDR3: TGTGCCAGCAGCTCGGGAGGCCTTACAGGTTCACCCCTCCACTTT.

The chain is built from TRBV12-3 or TRBV12-4 and TRBJ2-1; D gene unclear. The CDR3 has 14 residues. V lost 8 bases and J 7 bases, leaving 18 bases between the germline ends. The CDR3 DNA sequence: TGTGCCAGCGATGCCCGGGCTAGTGCTAATGAGCAGTTCTTC. Translated, it gives CASDARASANEQFF.

The V call is TRBV6-6, the J call TRBJ2-3; D remains unclear. The V gene lost 2 bases and the J gene lost 4 bases, with 13 bases spanning the gap. Germline values: CDR1 MNHNY, CDR2 SVGAGI (reference sequence). CDR3 length equals 15 residues. CDR3 residues: CASSYPGLQADTQYF. In DNA form, the CDR3 reads TGTGCCAGCAGTTACCCCGGCTTGCAGGCAGATACGCAGTATTTT.

This chain joins TRBV4-3 and TRBJ1-5; tentative D call: TRBD1 (5 bases). This CDR3 contains 17 residues. V was pared by 0 bases and J by 6 bases, with 18 bases between. The germline V gene encodes CDR1 LGHNA and CDR2 YSLEER. As DNA, the CDR3 is TGCGCCAGCAGCCAAGATCTCACAGAGGGGTGGGGTCAGCCCCAGCATTTT. Translating gives CASSQDLTEGWGQPQHF.

The rearrangement joins TRBV28 to TRBJ1-2; D unclear. The germline V and J ends were trimmed by 6 bases and 3 bases, with 5 bases remaining between them. The CDR3 loop spans 11 amino acids. Germline V CDR1 and CDR2: MDHEN, SYDVKM. The CDR3 is CASRGDYGYTF. The DNA for the CDR3 is TGTGCCAGCAGAGGAGACTATGGCTACACCTTC.

The V call is TRBV11-3, the J call TRBJ2-7, with 15 bases matching TRBD2. The J call is doubtful: the DNA matches TRBJ2-4 better. The CDR3 is 17 amino acids. Germline V gene sequence: CDR1 SGHNT, CDR2 YENEEA. DNA of the CDR3: TGTGCCAGCAGCTTACGGACTAGCGGGAGGGTGGGTAACATTCAGTACTTC. Its translation: CASSLRTSGRVGNIQYF.